What follows are 12 T cell receptor beta chains derived from one specimen sequenced in a study of shared clonotypes between healthy human individuals. The table came from immunoSEQ multiplex PCR; TCRdb's copy has only in-frame clones and leaves some out. The table shows millions of clones, with approximately 94% occurring only once. Naive CD8 populations comprised CD45RO-negative cells positively selected for CCR7, excluding terminally differentiated effector memory CD45RA+ cells. Sequenced: naive CD8+ T cells sorted from blood. Receptors were obtained from a man younger than 30 in good health.

The J gene is TRBJ2-7, the V gene TRBV27, with TRBD1 identical over 10 bases. The CDR3 extends over 15 amino acids. Germline CDR1 and CDR2: MNHEY and SMNVEV (reference sequence). Trimming took 2 bases from V and 4 from J; bases not matched to a gene: 5. DNA of the CDR3: TGTGCCAGCAGTTTACGGGGACAGGGGTGGTACGAGCAGTACTTC. This gives the protein CASSLRGQGWYEQYF.

The chain is built from TRBV7-6 and TRBJ2-1, with a possible D match to TRBD1 (5 bases). Per the germline V gene, CDR1 is SGHVS and CDR2 is FNYEAQ. There are 13 residues in the CDR3. V dropped 1 base and J dropped 10 bases, with 11 bases sitting between them. This CDR3 reads CASSLGDSIEQFF. The CDR3 DNA reads TGTGCCAGCAGCTTAGGAGACAGCATCGAGCAGTTCTTC.

This chain connects TRBV29-1 to TRBJ2-1; 9 nucleotides agree with TRBD1. Per the germline V gene, CDR1 is SQVTM and CDR2 is ANQGSEA. Unmatched junction bases numbered 9, after V lost 7 bases and J lost 2 bases. The CDR3 is 15 amino acids. The CDR3 protein is CSAPPGQGTYNEQFF. For the CDR3, the DNA is TGCAGCGCCCCTCCGGGACAGGGCACCTACAATGAGCAGTTCTTC.

The V call is TRBV19, the J call TRBJ1-1; perhaps TRBD1 as D (5 bases). The germline V gene encodes CDR1 LNHDA and CDR2 SQIVND (reference sequence). The V gene lost 3 bases and the J gene lost 1 base, with 18 bases spanning the gap. The CDR3 runs 17 residues. This chain's CDR3 is CASSMPYEEGTNTEAFF. The CDR3 DNA sequence: TGTGCCAGTAGTATGCCCTACGAGGAGGGGACGAACACTGAAGCTTTCTTT.

The CDR3 here is CASSWDNQPQHF. Written as DNA, the CDR3 is TGTGCCAGCAGTTGGGACAATCAGCCCCAGCATTTT. This chain joins TRBV6-5 and TRBJ1-5; no reliable D call. Deletions cut 4 bases from V and 3 bases from J, with 4 bases between. Germline values: CDR1 MNHEY, CDR2 SVGAGI. This CDR3 is 12 amino acids long.

The CDR3 DNA reads as TGTGCCAGCAGAATGGGAGGGGAAGCTTTCTTT. Encoded protein: CASRMGGEAFF. This chain links TRBV6-5 with TRBJ1-1; D not certain. Deletions cut 6 bases from V and 8 bases from J, with 10 bases between. The CDR3 has 11 amino acids. Germline-derived CDR1 and CDR2 are MNHEY and SVGAGI.

V gene TRBV4-3 combines with J gene TRBJ2-5, with D possibly matching TRBD1 (6 bases). The germline CDR1 and CDR2 sequences are LGHNA and YSLEER. The CDR3 is 15 amino acids. V was clipped by 4 bases and J by 1 base, with 13 bases between them. In nucleotides, the CDR3 is TGCGCCAGCAGCCCCATAAGGGGGTTCCAAGAGACCCAGTACTTC. Its translation is CASSPIRGFQETQYF.

This chain links TRBV27 with TRBJ2-3; TRBD2 might be the D (6 bases). The CDR3 runs 14 residues. The ends were cut back, 4 bases at V and 6 bases at J, with 14 bases in the middle. Germline CDR1 MNHEY, CDR2 SMNVEV (reference sequence). CDR3: CASSSSGSGDTQYF. Written as DNA, the CDR3 is TGTGCCAGCAGTTCCTCAGGTAGCGGTGATACGCAGTATTTT.

Turning to this clone: At the DNA level, this CDR3 is encoded by other sequences in the same sample as well. The chain links TRBV7-8 to TRBJ2-7; 7 bases fit TRBD1. The CDR3 sequence is 13 residues long. The junction had 4 bases not matched to a gene; V was cut back by 5 bases and J by 3 bases. Germline CDR1 reads SGHVS; CDR2 reads FQNEAQ. The CDR3 region has the DNA TGTGCCAGCAGCCGGGGACAGTACTACGAGCAGTACTTC. Translated: CASSRGQYYEQYF. Supplemented by reference TRBV7-8 and TRBJ2-7, the full variable domain reads GAGVSQSPRYKVAKRGQDVALRCDPISGHVSLFWYQQALGQGPEFLTYFQNEAQLDKSGLPSDRFFAERPEGSVSTLKIQRTQQEDSAVYLCASSRGQYYEQYFGPGTRLTVT.

The chain recombines TRBV27 with TRBJ2-1; the match to TRBD2 covers 9 bases. The CDR3 loop spans 16 amino acids. CDR1 and CDR2 (germline): MNHEY, SMNVEV (reference sequence). The V segment lost 5 bases and the J segment 8 bases; nucleotides outside the gene matches: 13. CDR3 sequence: CASSTRTSAFGDEQFF. As DNA, the CDR3 is TGTGCCAGCAGTACCCGGACTAGCGCCTTCGGGGATGAGCAGTTCTTC.

The chain couples TRBV10-2 to TRBJ1-5; D gene ambiguous. In germline, CDR1 is WSHSY, CDR2 SAAADI. The CDR3 spans 14 residues. Trimming left V 3 bases short and J 7 bases short, with 13 bases between. Here the CDR3 reads CASSDKDVWQPQHF. The CDR3 bases are TGCGCCAGCAGTGACAAGGACGTTTGGCAGCCCCAGCATTTT.

For this clone: The sample has other DNA sequences that encode this CDR3 too. The rearrangement joins TRBV7-2 to TRBJ2-7; D remains unclear. Germline CDR1 is SGHTA and CDR2 is FQGNSA. CDR3 size: 11 residues. The V end was cut by 1 base, the J end by 4 bases, with 2 bases between. The CDR3 DNA reads TGTGCCAGCAGCTTAGTTTACGAGCAGTACTTC. It yields the protein CASSLVYEQYF.